This T cell receptor (beta chain) was sequenced during a study of cytomegalovirus exposure and HLA in healthy donors. Comment on this clone: As yet, its antigen is unknown.

Germline V gives CDR1 MNHNS, CDR2 SASEGT. The CDR3 is 14 residues long. V lost 2 bases and J 8 bases, leaving 15 bases between the germline ends. Primers included in the PCR were 60 Vbeta and 13 Jbeta primers. The protocol was immunoSEQ multiplex PCR, while the TCRdb copy is restricted to in-frame clones and leaves out a portion. Among nearly 100,000 clones, roughly three quarters were seen once, and the ten largest hold over 15%. Notes on the study in general: HLA alleles showed associations with 16,951 TCR beta sequences in a later analysis, at a 0.05 false discovery rate. Earlier findings revealed that most TCR beta V segments proved productive either about 90% or about 30% of the time. When analyzed later, the rates of TCR association showed variation by HLA locus, with DRB1 the most and HLA-C the fewest. Donor immune exposure was known only as CMV serostatus.

V usage is TRBV6-1 and J usage is TRBJ1-2; the D is unclear. The receptor comes from a woman aged 60-75 years in good health and CMV-seropositive. Source material: PBMCs. The CDR3 region is CASSEIRRSRGYTF. The CDR3 bases are TGTGCCAGCAGTGAAATCAGGCGATCCCGGGGCTACACCTTC.